A single sample is the source of the 6 T cell receptor beta chains below, sequenced in a study of blood T cells in healthy people across ages. Primed by a sample-barcoded 5' primer and a J-beta primer mix, a second PCR proceeded for about 7 to 11 cycles. MiXCR, run by TCRdb on the 5' RACE reads, gives a single entry per CDR3 protein. In the table there are about 720,000 distinct CDR3 sequences, 25% of which are singletons. This sample also belongs to another study, concerning T cells of mothers and their children.

The sample consisted of blood. All receptors derive from a boy under 18 in good health.

The genes are TRBV5-1 and TRBJ1-1; 9 bases fit TRBD1. CDR3 size: 16 residues. The germline V gene encodes CDR1 SGHRS and CDR2 YFSETQ. With V trimmed by 0 bases and J by 6 bases, 9 bases remained unmatched. The CDR3 region has the DNA TGCGCCAGCAGCTTGGCTACGTCGGGACAGGGAGCTGAAGCTTTCTTT. This gives the protein CASSLATSGQGAEAFF.

V gene TRBV27 combines with J gene TRBJ2-3; D remains unclear. The V end lost 2 bases, the J end lost 2 bases, and 8 bases lay between the germline ends. Germline lookup yields CDR1 MNHEY and CDR2 SMNVEV (reference sequence). This CDR3 region has 14 residues. In DNA form, the CDR3 reads TGTGCCAGCAGTTTAGCCTGGGACACAGATACGCAGTATTTT. Amino acid sequence: CASSLAWDTDTQYF.

The V and J genes are TRBV29-1 and TRBJ2-7; D tentatively fits TRBD1 or TRBD2 (5 bases each). Deletions cut 6 bases from V and 2 bases from J, with 8 bases between. CDR3 length equals 11 residues. The V gene's germline CDR1 is SQVTM and CDR2 ANQGSEA. The CDR3 is CSVGDAYEQYF. In nucleotides, the CDR3 is TGCAGCGTGGGGGACGCCTACGAGCAGTACTTC.

This chain uses TRBV14 with TRBJ2-7; D is perhaps TRBD2 (6 bases). The ends were cut back, 3 bases at V and 3 bases at J, with 15 bases in the middle. The V gene's germline CDR1 is SGHDN and CDR2 FVKESK. This CDR3 comprises 15 residues. The CDR3 here is CASSHVAEWGYEQYF. CDR3 nucleotides: TGTGCCAGCAGCCACGTAGCGGAGTGGGGCTACGAGCAGTACTTC.

The V call is TRBV5-4, the J call TRBJ2-2, with 11 bases that match TRBD2. The V gene's germline CDR1 is SGHNT and CDR2 YYREEE (reference sequence). V shed 4 bases and J 4 bases; nucleotides not matched to a gene: 9. The CDR3 totals 17 residues. The CDR3 here is CASSLTILAGATGELFF. The CDR3 nucleotides are TGTGCCAGCAGCCTTACCATACTAGCGGGGGCCACCGGGGAGCTGTTTTTT.

The gene calls are TRBV6-6 and TRBJ2-4; D is perhaps TRBD2 (6 bases). From germline, CDR1 is MNHNY and CDR2 SVGAGI (reference sequence). The CDR3 loop spans 15 amino acids. V dropped 7 bases and J dropped 1 base, with 14 bases sitting between them. CDR3 nucleotides: TGTGCCAGCATCGGAGGGAGTTTCGCCAAAAACATTCAGTACTTC. Amino acids: CASIGGSFAKNIQYF.